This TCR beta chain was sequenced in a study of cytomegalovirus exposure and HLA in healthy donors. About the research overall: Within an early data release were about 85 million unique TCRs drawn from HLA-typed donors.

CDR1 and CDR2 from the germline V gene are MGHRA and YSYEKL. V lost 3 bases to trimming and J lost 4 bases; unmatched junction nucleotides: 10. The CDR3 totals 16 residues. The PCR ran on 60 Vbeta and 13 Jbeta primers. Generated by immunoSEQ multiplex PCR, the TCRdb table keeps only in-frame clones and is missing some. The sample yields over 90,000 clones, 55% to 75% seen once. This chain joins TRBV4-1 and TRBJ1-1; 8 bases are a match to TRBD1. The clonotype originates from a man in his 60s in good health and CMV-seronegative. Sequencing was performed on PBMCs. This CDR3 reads CASSQVDRAEGTEAFF. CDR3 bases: TGCGCCAGCAGCCAGGTGGACAGGGCTGAAGGCACTGAAGCTTTCTTT.